The entry that follows covers one TCR beta chain sequence. Its antigen remains unidentified. TCRdb's table, derived via immunoSEQ multiplex PCR, lists solely in-frame clones and lacks some. The data contain roughly 20,000 clones, around 83% of them singletons. V was cut by 4 bases and J by 7 bases, with 18 bases left in between. The CDR3 spans 15 residues. CDR1 and CDR2 (germline): SGDLS, YYNGEE. The data belong to a study of T cells in narcolepsy. Study-level background: Patients with NT1 or NT2 and healthy control donors were enrolled.

Study-level points and caveats: In some patient and control memory CD4+ samples, autoreactive clones were absent. Healthy controls reportedly lacked the autoreactive clonotypes serially found in patients' blood. Same-patient CSF and blood CD4+ T cell clonotypes included HCRT-specific and TRIB2-specific autoreactive ones.

Sequencing input: memory (CD45RA-) CD4+ T cells from blood. V usage is TRBV9 and J usage is TRBJ2-4, with D possibly matching TRBD1 (6 bases). The origin of this receptor is a human donor in good health. The CDR3 nucleotides are TGTGCCAGCAGCCCTGGGACCCTGGGGGCGAACATTCAGTACTTC. This gives the protein CASSPGTLGANIQYF.